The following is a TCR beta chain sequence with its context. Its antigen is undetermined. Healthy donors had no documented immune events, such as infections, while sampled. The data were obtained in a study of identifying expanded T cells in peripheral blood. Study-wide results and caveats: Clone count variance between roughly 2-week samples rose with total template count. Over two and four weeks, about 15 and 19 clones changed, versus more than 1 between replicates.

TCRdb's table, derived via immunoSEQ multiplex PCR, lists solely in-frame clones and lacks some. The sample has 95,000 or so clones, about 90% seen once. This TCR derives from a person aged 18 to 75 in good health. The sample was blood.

The CDR3 here is CASSATRTGRGGYTF. In DNA, the CDR3 is TGTGCCAGCAGCGCCACCCGGACAGGGCGGGGTGGCTACACCTTC. The V gene is TRBV9, the J gene TRBJ1-2, with TRBD1 identical over 8 bases. The germline V gene has CDR1 SGDLS and CDR2 YYNGEE. J gave up 7 bases and V 3 bases, and 11 bases lay outside the gene matches. The CDR3 is 15 residues long.